A selection of T cell receptor beta chains follows, all from one sample in a study of identifying expanded T cells in peripheral blood. Clones were read by immunoSEQ multiplex PCR, and TCRdb kept only the in-frame ones, dropping some. The sample gives tens of thousands of clones, 80% to 90% of which show up once; 4.5% is in the top ten. Sequencing was performed on blood. These receptors originate from a person aged 18-70 years in good health. Each CDR3 is given with its conserved first and last residue. Fields, in order: D gene, J gene, clone size, V gene, CDR3 protein, CDR3 DNA. A D gene is named only where the DNA matches it firmly. Size values are once, few and many counts, or a class for expanded clones, and some rows have none.

d_gene: NA; j_gene: TRBJ1-6; abundance: NA; v_gene: TRBV19; CDR3aa: CASSFTSYNSPLHF; CDR3nt: TGTGCCAGTAGTTTTACCTCCTATAATTCACCCCTCCACTTT
d_gene: NA; j_gene: TRBJ2-7; abundance: NA; v_gene: TRBV18; CDR3aa: CASSPAGLLYEQYF; CDR3nt: TGTGCCAGCTCACCGGCAGGCCTCCTTTACGAGCAGTACTTC
d_gene: NA; j_gene: TRBJ2-7; abundance: NA; v_gene: TRBV7-2; CDR3aa: CASSPDSSYEQYF; CDR3nt: TGTGCCAGCAGCCCGGACAGCTCCTACGAGCAGTACTTC
d_gene: NA; j_gene: TRBJ1-1; abundance: NA; v_gene: TRBV6-5; CDR3aa: CASTPQAGDGAFF; CDR3nt: TGTGCCAGCACCCCCCAGGCAGGGGATGGCGCTTTCTTT
d_gene: TRBD1; j_gene: TRBJ1-3; abundance: NA; v_gene: TRBV30; CDR3aa: CAWSFPGGLSGNTIYF; CDR3nt: TGTGCCTGGAGTTTCCCAGGGGGACTCTCTGGAAACACCATATATTTT
d_gene: NA; j_gene: TRBJ1-2; abundance: once; v_gene: TRBV5-1; CDR3aa: CASSLGGGAIYGYTF; CDR3nt: TGCGCCAGCAGCTTGGGCGGGGGCGCGATCTATGGCTACACCTTC
d_gene: NA; j_gene: TRBJ2-7; abundance: NA; v_gene: TRBV11-2; CDR3aa: CASRSRAQTYEQYF; CDR3nt: TGTGCCAGCAGGAGTAGGGCCCAGACCTACGAGCAGTACTTC
d_gene: NA; j_gene: TRBJ2-7; abundance: NA; v_gene: TRBV7-2; CDR3aa: CASSPQGGTYEQYF; CDR3nt: TGTGCCAGCAGCCCACAGGGGGGGACCTACGAGCAGTACTTC
d_gene: TRBD1; j_gene: TRBJ2-7; abundance: NA; v_gene: TRBV7-8; CDR3aa: CASSLSGQGGEQYF; CDR3nt: TGTGCCAGCAGCTTATCAGGACAGGGAGGCGAGCAGTACTTC
d_gene: NA; j_gene: TRBJ1-1; abundance: NA; v_gene: TRBV10-3; CDR3aa: CAISDEGRNTEAFF; CDR3nt: TGTGCCATCAGTGACGAGGGGAGGAACACTGAAGCTTTCTTT
d_gene: NA; j_gene: TRBJ1-1; abundance: NA; v_gene: TRBV6-6; CDR3aa: CASSYLSGVTEAFF; CDR3nt: TGTGCCAGCAGTTACTTATCCGGGGTGACTGAAGCTTTCTTT
d_gene: NA; j_gene: TRBJ2-1; abundance: few; v_gene: TRBV7-8; CDR3aa: CASSTEGHPGNYNEQFF; CDR3nt: TGTGCCAGCAGCACCGAGGGACATCCTGGGAATTACAATGAGCAGTTCTTC
d_gene: TRBD1; j_gene: TRBJ2-5; abundance: NA; v_gene: TRBV6-5; CDR3aa: CASSVDRGLGETQYF; CDR3nt: TGTGCCAGCAGTGTGGACAGGGGGCTCGGGGAGACCCAGTACTTC
d_gene: NA; j_gene: TRBJ1-6; abundance: NA; v_gene: TRBV23-1; CDR3aa: CASSPSAPPAGPHNSPLHF; CDR3nt: TGCGCCAGCAGTCCATCGGCCCCCCCCGCTGGCCCCCATAATTCACCCCTCCACTTT
d_gene: TRBD1; j_gene: TRBJ1-1; abundance: few; v_gene: TRBV6-4; CDR3aa: CASSARQGERSFF; CDR3nt: TGTGCCAGCAGTGCGAGGCAGGGGGAGAGGTCTTTCTTT
d_gene: NA; j_gene: TRBJ2-7; abundance: few; v_gene: TRBV7-9; CDR3aa: CASSKGSGFSYEQYF; CDR3nt: TGTGCCAGCAGCAAAGGTAGCGGATTCTCCTACGAGCAGTACTTC
d_gene: TRBD1; j_gene: TRBJ2-7; abundance: NA; v_gene: TRBV9; CDR3aa: CASSVGGQGALEQYF; CDR3nt: TGTGCCAGCAGCGTAGGAGGGCAGGGGGCGCTGGAGCAGTACTTC
d_gene: NA; j_gene: TRBJ1-2; abundance: few; v_gene: TRBV4-3; CDR3aa: CASSQDERTGHGYTF; CDR3nt: TGCGCCAGCAGCCAAGATGAGAGAACAGGGCATGGCTACACCTTC
d_gene: TRBD1; j_gene: TRBJ1-2; abundance: NA; v_gene: TRBV11-2; CDR3aa: CASSAGDRGRNGYTF; CDR3nt: TGTGCCAGCAGCGCCGGGGACAGGGGGCGAAATGGCTACACCTTC
d_gene: TRBD1; j_gene: TRBJ2-1; abundance: NA; v_gene: TRBV2; CDR3aa: CASRGQIHYNEQFF; CDR3nt: TGTGCCAGCAGGGGACAGATCCACTACAATGAGCAGTTCTTC
d_gene: NA; j_gene: TRBJ2-3; abundance: NA; v_gene: TRBV7-9; CDR3aa: CASSFLDTQYF; CDR3nt: TGTGCCAGCAGCTTTTTAGATACGCAGTATTTT
d_gene: TRBD1; j_gene: TRBJ1-2; abundance: NA; v_gene: TRBV7-8; CDR3aa: CASSPAGTGEGYTF; CDR3nt: TGTGCCAGCAGCCCAGCGGGAACAGGGGAAGGCTACACCTTC
d_gene: NA; j_gene: TRBJ1-2; abundance: NA; v_gene: TRBV11-2; CDR3aa: CASSPTIFRDPGAASGYTF; CDR3nt: TGTGCCAGCAGCCCGACCATCTTTCGCGACCCGGGGGCGGCTAGCGGCTACACCTTC
d_gene: NA; j_gene: TRBJ2-5; abundance: NA; v_gene: TRBV4-1; CDR3aa: CASSQVPVQETQYF; CDR3nt: TGCGCCAGCAGCCAAGTTCCAGTCCAAGAGACCCAGTACTTC
d_gene: TRBD1; j_gene: TRBJ1-4; abundance: NA; v_gene: TRBV7-2; CDR3aa: CASSLAPRGGDSEKLFF; CDR3nt: TGTGCCAGCAGCTTAGCCCCCAGGGGAGGGGACAGTGAAAAACTGTTTTTT
d_gene: TRBD2; j_gene: TRBJ2-7; abundance: NA; v_gene: TRBV27; CDR3aa: CASSNGGAHEQYF; CDR3nt: TGTGCCAGCTCTAACGGGGGGGCCCACGAGCAGTACTTC